This T cell receptor beta chain derives from a study of identical twins. Study-level results: Possibly, invariant MAIT and iNKT cells partly confounded zero-insertion analyses.

About this clonotype: The antigen is unknown.

Trimming cost V 4 bases and J 2 bases, with 8 bases left between them. The V gene's germline CDR1 is SGHRS and CDR2 YFSETQ. The CDR3 is 13 amino acids. Using its own MiXCR run on the 5' RACE reads, TCRdb lists one record per CDR3 protein. The sample records around 1.7 million distinct CDR3 sequences, less than 40% being singletons. The sequence derives from a newborn girl in good health. Source material: cord blood. This chain connects TRBV5-1 to TRBJ2-3; D unresolved. The CDR3 loop reads CASSTDTTDTQYF. The DNA of the CDR3 is TGCGCCAGCAGCACCGACACCACAGATACGCAGTATTTT.